This T cell receptor (beta chain) originates from a study of T cell changes during pregnancy in multiple sclerosis (dated 2019 in TCRdb). About the study as a whole: The study examined how the T cell repertoire changed over the course of pregnancy in women with multiple sclerosis.

On this clone: The antigen it binds to is not known. The sample holds no much larger clone one base away, and base qualities are not on file.

The method behind the library was the immunoSEQ multiplex PCR assay. Here the immuneACCESS table is served through TCRdb, limited to in-frame sequences with V and J called. Missing clones are a known gap in these copies; in checked studies unresolved V genes cover under half, and the rest lacks a known reason. The sample profile shows tens of thousands of clones; over 85% of them were found once. The ten top clones hold roughly 1.2% of the sample. CDR1 LNHDA and CDR2 SQIVND are derived from the germline V gene (reference sequence). The junction shows trimming of 2 bases on V and 0 bases on J, plus 11 bases between the germline ends. The CDR3 contains 16 residues, cysteine and phenylalanine counted. CDR3 DNA is the only sequence kept; it has 48 bases, read in frame from the first base.

Sequencing used peripheral blood, obtained before pregnancy. The chain employs TRBV19 and TRBJ2-4, with the D gene too uncertain to name. The sequence came from a female donor with multiple sclerosis, enrolled in a pregnancy study. The DNA sequence is as follows: TGTGCCAGTAGTATACCTATGAGGTTAGCCAAAAACATTCAGTACTTC. The encoded protein is CASSIPMRLAKNIQYF.